Shown below are 19 T cell receptor beta chains from a single sample sequenced in a study of cytomegalovirus exposure and HLA in healthy donors. The primer mix had 60 Vbeta and 13 Jbeta primers. The repertoire was sequenced with immunoSEQ multiplex PCR; TCRdb's copy has only in-frame clones and lacks some. The data contain about 180,000 clones, roughly 78% of them singletons. The specimen sequenced was PBMCs. These receptors were collected from a woman in her 30s in good health and CMV-seronegative.

The chain is built from TRBV9 and TRBJ2-7; D is perhaps TRBD2 (6 bases). CDR1 and CDR2 from the germline V gene are SGDLS and YYNGEE. The V end lost 4 bases, the J end lost 0 bases, and 20 bases lay between the germline ends. The CDR3 is 17 residues long. CDR3: CASSFLGGGIISYEQYF. The CDR3 DNA is TGTGCCAGCAGCTTCCTGGGTGGCGGGATTATCTCCTACGAGCAGTACTTC.

The chain joins TRBV19 to TRBJ2-2; no reliable D call. From germline, CDR1 is LNHDA and CDR2 SQIVND (reference sequence). The CDR3 is made up of 12 amino acids. V was cut by 4 bases and J by 7 bases, with 7 bases left in between. The DNA of the CDR3 is TGTGCCAGTAGTAATTTCGGCGGGGAGCTGTTTTTT. Translating it yields CASSNFGGELFF. The full variable domain, its missing parts supplied by reference TRBV19 and TRBJ2-2, is DGGITQSPKYLFRKEGQNVTLSCEQNLNHDAMYWYRQDPGQGLRLIYYSQIVNDFQKGDIAEGYSVSREKKESFPLTVTSAQKNPTAFYLCASSNFGGELFFGEGSRLTVL.

The V gene is TRBV5-5, the J gene TRBJ1-1; a weak D match, TRBD1 (5 bases). Germline V gene lookup returns CDR1 SGHKS and CDR2 YYEKEE (reference sequence). This CDR3 comprises 14 residues. With 4 bases removed from V and 0 bases from J, the gap between germline ends came to 10 bases. In nucleotides, the CDR3 is TGTGCCAGCAGCCCGGGGGGAATGAACACTGAAGCTTTCTTT. Encoded protein: CASSPGGMNTEAFF. Drawing the rest from reference TRBV5-5 and TRBJ1-1, the complete variable domain is DAGVTQSPTHLIKTRGQQVTLRCSPISGHKSVSWYQQVLGQGPQFIFQYYEKEERGRGNFPDRFSARQFPNYSSELNVNALLLGDSALYLCASSPGGMNTEAFFGQGTRLTVV.

This clone turned up a few times. The chain recombines TRBV10-2 with TRBJ2-5; TRBD2 is a possible D gene (5 bases). CDR3 length: 16 amino acids. The V end was cut by 8 bases, the J end by 1 base, with 20 bases between. Germline V lookup: CDR1 WSHSY, CDR2 SAAADI. This CDR3 is CASVRRPGEGQETQYF. DNA for the CDR3: TGCGCCAGCGTAAGAAGGCCAGGAGAGGGCCAAGAGACCCAGTACTTC.

This clone was counted a single time. The chain carries TRBV5-6 and TRBJ2-7, with 8 bases lining up with TRBD2. J gave up 2 bases and V 2 bases, and 3 bases lay outside the gene matches. The CDR3 loop spans 14 amino acids. CDR1 and CDR2 (germline): SGHDT, YYEEEE. The CDR3 sequence is CASSLPSGPYEQYF. The CDR3 DNA is TGTGCCAGCAGCTTACCTAGCGGGCCCTACGAGCAGTACTTC.

The gene calls are TRBV9 and TRBJ2-7; 9 nucleotides match TRBD2. The germline V gene encodes CDR1 SGDLS and CDR2 YYNGEE. V dropped 2 bases and J dropped 4; count of bases not matched to a gene: 4. This CDR3 has 14 residues. The CDR3, as DNA: TGTGCCAGCAGCGTGGCGGGGGGGCCTTACGAGCAGTACTTC. It codes for CASSVAGGPYEQYF.

This clone has just a few counts. The chain couples TRBV5-1 to TRBJ1-1; possibly TRBD1 for D (5 bases). The CDR3 extends over 13 amino acids. CDR1 is SGHRS and CDR2 is YFSETQ in the germline V gene. V lost 3 bases, J lost 1 base, and 7 bases lay in between. The CDR3 DNA reads as TGCGCCAGCAGCTCGACAGCGAACACTGAAGCTTTCTTT. Protein product: CASSSTANTEAFF.

The gene calls are TRBV7-9 and TRBJ1-5; 12 bases fit TRBD1. V lost 6 bases and J lost 2; bases outside the gene matches: 8. CDR1 and CDR2 (germline): SEHNR, FQNEAQ (reference sequence). CDR3 length: 17 amino acids. The CDR3 region has the DNA TGTGCCAGCAGTAAAGGGACAGGGGGCCAGGGCAATCAGCCCCAGCATTTT. Protein sequence: CASSKGTGGQGNQPQHF.

V is TRBV6-1 and J is TRBJ2-2; D remains unclear. Looked up from germline, CDR1 is MNHNS and CDR2 is SASEGT. With 1 base removed from V and 2 bases from J, the gap between germline ends came to 5 bases. The CDR3 contains 14 residues. In DNA form, the CDR3 reads TGTGCCAGCAGTGAAGATATCAACACCGGGGAGCTGTTTTTT. Its protein is CASSEDINTGELFF.

This rearrangement joins TRBV7-9 to TRBJ1-2; 7 bases map to TRBD1. The ends lost 4 bases at V and 2 bases at J; junction bases unmatched: 10. Germline CDR1 reads SEHNR; CDR2 reads FQNEAQ (reference sequence). This CDR3 spans 16 amino acids. CDR3: CASSSDNTGVNYGYTF. CDR3 DNA sequence: TGTGCCAGCAGCTCCGACAATACAGGGGTGAACTATGGCTACACCTTC.

The chain has TRBV6-1 and TRBJ1-2; no clear D gene. The CDR3 covers 12 residues. The V gene's germline CDR1 is MNHNS and CDR2 SASEGT. Trimming left V 3 bases short and J 4 bases short, with 6 bases between. The CDR3 DNA follows: TGTGCCAGCAGTGAGGAGACCTATGGCTACACCTTC. Amino acids: CASSEETYGYTF.

The V gene is TRBV6-4, the J gene TRBJ1-5, with D perhaps TRBD1 (5 bases). V gave up 8 bases and J gave up 0 bases, with 17 bases separating them. Germline V gene data show CDR1 as MRHNA and CDR2 as SNTAGT. CDR3 length equals 16 residues. This CDR3 is CASQWSGCYSNQPQHF. The CDR3 DNA is TGTGCCAGCCAATGGTCAGGGTGCTATAGCAATCAGCCCCAGCATTTT.

The V call is TRBV5-6, the J call TRBJ1-1, with TRBD1 identical over 8 bases. The CDR3 is 16 residues long. Germline CDR1 and CDR2: SGHDT and YYEEEE. The ends lost 0 bases at V and 6 bases at J; junction bases unmatched: 10. CDR3 loop: CASSLDPTGGGPEAFF. Here the CDR3 DNA reads TGTGCCAGCAGCTTGGACCCCACAGGGGGTGGGCCTGAAGCTTTCTTT.

The rearrangement uses TRBV5-1 and TRBJ2-3; 7 nucleotides align to TRBD2. Per germline, CDR1 SGHRS and CDR2 YFSETQ. The CDR3 sequence is 16 residues long. Trimming cost V 2 bases and J 0 bases; bases outside gene matches: 6. CDR3 residues: CASSFTGLGSTDTQYF. Written as DNA, the CDR3 is TGCGCCAGCAGCTTTACCGGACTAGGTAGCACAGATACGCAGTATTTT.

This clone has a handful of counts. This sequence joins TRBV6-6 and TRBJ1-2, with TRBD1 as a possible D gene (6 bases). The CDR3 loop spans 13 amino acids. Germline assignment: CDR1 MNHNY and CDR2 SVGAGI (reference sequence). Trimming shortened V by 5 bases and J by 2 bases, and 9 bases separated the two germline ends. In nucleotides, the CDR3 is TGTGCCAGCAGTCCTACAGGGAACTATGGCTACACCTTC. It codes for CASSPTGNYGYTF.

V and J are TRBV10-3 and TRBJ1-1; maybe TRBD1 (5 bases). The ends were cut back, 7 bases at V and 1 base at J, with 13 bases in the middle. CDR3 size: 14 residues. The germline V gene has CDR1 ENHRY and CDR2 SYGVKD. DNA for the CDR3: TGTGCCATCACCGCCAGACAGCAGAACACTGAAGCTTTCTTT. Amino acid sequence: CAITARQQNTEAFF.

The rearrangement uses TRBV10-3 and TRBJ1-2; the D gene is possibly TRBD1 (5 bases). Germline CDR1 is ENHRY and CDR2 is SYGVKD. Trimming pared 3 bases from V and 0 bases from J, leaving 8 bases between. The length of the CDR3 is 14 residues. The CDR3 bases are TGTGCCATCAGTGAACAGGTAGCTAACTATGGCTACACCTTC. Translating gives CAISEQVANYGYTF.

The chain uses TRBV5-4 and TRBJ2-5; D is ambiguous. The CDR3 spans 12 residues. With 4 bases removed from V and 5 bases from J, the gap between germline ends came to 9 bases. Per germline, CDR1 SGHNT and CDR2 YYREEE (reference sequence). This chain's CDR3 is CASSVGWETQYF. The DNA of the CDR3 is TGTGCCAGCAGCGTCGGGTGGGAGACCCAGTACTTC.

V and J are TRBV5-1 and TRBJ1-4; possible D gene TRBD1, 6 bases. CDR3 length equals 14 residues. Trimming left V 4 bases short and J 4 bases short, with 11 bases between. The germline V gene encodes CDR1 SGHRS and CDR2 YFSETQ. CDR3 sequence reads: CASSVTGNNEKLFF. CDR3 in DNA: TGCGCCAGCAGCGTTACAGGGAATAATGAAAAACTGTTTTTT. The variable domain in full, with the rest retrieved from reference TRBV5-1 and TRBJ1-4, is KAGVTQTPRYLIKTRGQQVTLSCSPISGHRSVSWYQQTPGQGLQFLFEYFSETQRNKGNFPGRFSGRQFSNSRSEMNVSTLELGDSALYLCASSVTGNNEKLFFGSGTQLSVL.